These T cell receptor beta chains were read from a single sample in a study of cytomegalovirus exposure and HLA in healthy donors. The repertoire was sequenced with immunoSEQ multiplex PCR; TCRdb's copy has only in-frame clones and lacks some. The sample records 200,000 to 300,000 clones, approximately 86% being singletons. The material sequenced was PBMCs. These receptors were obtained from a woman aged 25-40 years in good health and CMV-seropositive. The CDR3 runs from the conserved cysteine through the conserved F or W. Fields, in order: CDR3 protein, CDR3 DNA, J gene, D gene, clone size, V gene. A D gene is named only where the DNA matches it firmly. Rows may omit the clone size; those that give it use once, few, many or a size class.

CDR3 protein: CASSSGLVEQYF
CDR3 DNA: TGTGCCAGCAGCTCCGGACTAGTCGAGCAGTACTTC
J gene: TRBJ2-7
D gene: TRBD2
clone size: .
V gene: TRBV7-2

CDR3 protein: CASSAYRAHAEGYTF
CDR3 DNA: TGTGCCAGCAGTGCGTACAGGGCCCACGCGGAGGGCTACACCTTC
J gene: TRBJ1-2
D gene: .
clone size: few
V gene: TRBV2

CDR3 protein: CASTTGGTEAFF
CDR3 DNA: TGTGCCAGCACAACAGGGGGCACTGAAGCTTTCTTT
J gene: TRBJ1-1
D gene: TRBD1
clone size: once
V gene: TRBV25-1

CDR3 protein: CASSLTSAGYTDTQYF
CDR3 DNA: TGTGCCAGCAGTTTGACTAGCGCAGGGTACACAGATACGCAGTATTTT
J gene: TRBJ2-3
D gene: TRBD2
clone size: .
V gene: TRBV28

CDR3 protein: CASSQAFLASGRNVAADTQYF
CDR3 DNA: TGCGCCAGCAGCCAAGCCTTTTTGGCTAGCGGGAGGAATGTCGCTGCAGATACGCAGTATTTT
J gene: TRBJ2-3
D gene: TRBD2
clone size: .
V gene: TRBV4-1

CDR3 protein: CASNDQGAGGANTGELFF
CDR3 DNA: TGTGCCAGCAACGATCAGGGGGCGGGGGGGGCGAACACCGGGGAGCTGTTTTTT
J gene: TRBJ2-2
D gene: .
clone size: .
V gene: TRBV7-8

CDR3 protein: CASTPTYLAGNTGELFF
CDR3 DNA: TGTGCCAGTACGCCCACCTATCTAGCGGGAAACACCGGGGAGCTGTTTTTT
J gene: TRBJ2-2
D gene: TRBD2
clone size: .
V gene: TRBV19

CDR3 protein: CASSPPNLDSTDTQYF
CDR3 DNA: TGCGCCAGCAGTCCCCCAAATTTAGATAGCACAGATACGCAGTATTTT
J gene: TRBJ2-3
D gene: .
clone size: .
V gene: TRBV23-1

CDR3 protein: CASSLGGAREKLFF
CDR3 DNA: TGTGCCAGCAGTTTAGGGGGGGCTCGTGAAAAACTGTTTTTT
J gene: TRBJ1-4
D gene: .
clone size: .
V gene: TRBV28

CDR3 protein: CASSFNPQDRSLTDTQYF
CDR3 DNA: TGTGCCAGCAGTTTCAACCCCCAGGACAGGTCTCTCACAGATACGCAGTATTTT
J gene: TRBJ2-3
D gene: TRBD1
clone size: .
V gene: TRBV28

CDR3 protein: CASSLELAGGGNVLTF
CDR3 DNA: TGCGCCAGCAGCTTGGAACTCGCGGGAGGGGGGAACGTCCTGACTTTC
J gene: TRBJ2-6
D gene: TRBD2
clone size: .
V gene: TRBV5-1

CDR3 protein: CASSPSGTGTDTQYF
CDR3 DNA: TGTGCCAGCTCACCATCCGGGACAGGCACAGATACGCAGTATTTT
J gene: TRBJ2-3
D gene: TRBD1
clone size: .
V gene: TRBV18

CDR3 protein: CASSRQGNGYTF
CDR3 DNA: TGTGCCAGTAGCCGACAGGGCAATGGCTACACCTTC
J gene: TRBJ1-2
D gene: TRBD1
clone size: .
V gene: TRBV19

CDR3 protein: CASSRGGNQPQHF
CDR3 DNA: TGTGCCAGCAGTAGGGGCGGCAATCAGCCCCAGCATTTT
J gene: TRBJ1-5
D gene: .
clone size: once
V gene: TRBV6-1

CDR3 protein: CASSFIWAGVNEQFF
CDR3 DNA: TGTGCCAGCAGCTTCATCTGGGCGGGAGTGAATGAGCAGTTCTTC
J gene: TRBJ2-1
D gene: TRBD2
clone size: once
V gene: TRBV7-2

CDR3 protein: CASSLLDSYEQYF
CDR3 DNA: TGTGCCAGCAGTTTATTAGACTCCTACGAGCAGTACTTC
J gene: TRBJ2-7
D gene: .
clone size: once
V gene: TRBV27

CDR3 protein: CASSLGFREGLNEQYF
CDR3 DNA: TGCGCCAGCAGCTTGGGATTCCGGGAGGGCCTGAACGAGCAGTACTTC
J gene: TRBJ2-7
D gene: TRBD2
clone size: .
V gene: TRBV5-1

CDR3 protein: CASSWGRLHGGSYEQYF
CDR3 DNA: TGTGCCAGCAGTTGGGGACGGCTCCACGGAGGGTCCTACGAGCAGTACTTC
J gene: TRBJ2-7
D gene: .
clone size: .
V gene: TRBV27

CDR3 protein: CASSLTAGAFF
CDR3 DNA: TGTGCCAGCAGCTTAACCGCCGGAGCTTTCTTT
J gene: TRBJ1-1
D gene: .
clone size: .
V gene: TRBV7-9

CDR3 protein: CASSLVPGTVNEKLFF
CDR3 DNA: TGTGCCAGCAGCTTGGTACCCGGGACAGTTAATGAAAAACTGTTTTTT
J gene: TRBJ1-4
D gene: TRBD1
clone size: .
V gene: TRBV5-5

CDR3 protein: CASSLSAGGPKLDTQYF
CDR3 DNA: TGTGCCAGCAGCTTATCAGCGGGAGGGCCCAAATTAGATACGCAGTATTTT
J gene: TRBJ2-3
D gene: TRBD2
clone size: .
V gene: TRBV13

CDR3 protein: CASSLSEGAISEAFF
CDR3 DNA: TGCGCCAGCAGCTTGTCGGAGGGGGCTATCTCTGAAGCTTTCTTT
J gene: TRBJ1-1
D gene: TRBD1
clone size: .
V gene: TRBV5-1

CDR3 protein: CASSESRLLAGGTDTQYF
CDR3 DNA: TGCGCCAGCAGTGAGTCGAGGCTCTTAGCGGGAGGAACAGATACGCAGTATTTT
J gene: TRBJ2-3
D gene: TRBD2
clone size: few
V gene: TRBV10-2

CDR3 protein: CASSNGQVVQPQHF
CDR3 DNA: TGTGCCAGCAGTAATGGACAGGTAGTTCAGCCCCAGCATTTT
J gene: TRBJ1-5
D gene: TRBD1
clone size: few
V gene: TRBV2